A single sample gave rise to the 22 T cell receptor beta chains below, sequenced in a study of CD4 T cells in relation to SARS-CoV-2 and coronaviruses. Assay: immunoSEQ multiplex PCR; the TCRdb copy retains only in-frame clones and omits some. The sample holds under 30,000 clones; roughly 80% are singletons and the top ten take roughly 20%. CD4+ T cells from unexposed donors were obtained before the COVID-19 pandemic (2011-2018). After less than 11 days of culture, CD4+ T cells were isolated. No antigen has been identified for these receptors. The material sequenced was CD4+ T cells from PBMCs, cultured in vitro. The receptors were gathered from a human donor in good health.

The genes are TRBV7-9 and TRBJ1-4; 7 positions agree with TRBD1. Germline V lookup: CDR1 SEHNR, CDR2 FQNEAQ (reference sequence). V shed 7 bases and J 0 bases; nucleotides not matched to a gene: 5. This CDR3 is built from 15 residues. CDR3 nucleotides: TGTGCCAGCACCGAGGGGGCCCCAACTAATGAAAAACTGTTTTTT. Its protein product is CASTEGAPTNEKLFF.

CDR3 sequence reads: CASSPQRAILYEQYF. The CDR3 DNA reads as TGTGCCAGCAGCCCGCAGAGGGCCATTCTGTACGAGCAGTACTTC. The V call is TRBV7-8, the J call TRBJ2-7; a possible D gene is TRBD2 (5 bases). The CDR3 has 15 residues. Germline V gene sequence: CDR1 SGHVS, CDR2 FQNEAQ. V gave up 5 bases and J gave up 4 bases, with 18 bases separating them.

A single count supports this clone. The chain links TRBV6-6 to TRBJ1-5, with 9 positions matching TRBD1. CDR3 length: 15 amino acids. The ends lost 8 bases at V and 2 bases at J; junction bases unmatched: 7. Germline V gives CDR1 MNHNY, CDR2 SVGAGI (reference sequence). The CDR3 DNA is TGTGCCAGCGGTCCAAGACAGGGGGGCAATCAGCCCCAGCATTTT. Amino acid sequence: CASGPRQGGNQPQHF.

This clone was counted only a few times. For the CDR3, the DNA is TGTGCCAGCAGTCGTCAACAGCCCGACTTTCATACGCAGTATTTT. The encoded protein is CASSRQQPDFHTQYF. The genes are TRBV27 and TRBJ2-3; D is ambiguous. This CDR3 region has 15 residues. V was pared by 5 bases and J by 7 bases, with 19 bases between. Germline values: CDR1 MNHEY, CDR2 SMNVEV (reference sequence).

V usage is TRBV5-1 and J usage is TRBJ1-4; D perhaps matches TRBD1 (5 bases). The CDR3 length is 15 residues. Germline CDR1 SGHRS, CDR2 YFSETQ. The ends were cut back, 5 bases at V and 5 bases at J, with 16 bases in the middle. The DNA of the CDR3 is TGCGCCAGCAGGCCTGCCACGGGGCCGAATGAAAAACTGTTTTTT. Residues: CASRPATGPNEKLFF. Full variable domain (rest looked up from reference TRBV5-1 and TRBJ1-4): KAGVTQTPRYLIKTRGQQVTLSCSPISGHRSVSWYQQTPGQGLQFLFEYFSETQRNKGNFPGRFSGRQFSNSRSEMNVSTLELGDSALYLCASRPATGPNEKLFFGSGTQLSVL.

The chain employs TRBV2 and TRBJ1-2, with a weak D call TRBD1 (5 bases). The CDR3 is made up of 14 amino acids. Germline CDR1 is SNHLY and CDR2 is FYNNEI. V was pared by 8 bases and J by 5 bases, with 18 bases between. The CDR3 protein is CASRVGRESYGYTF. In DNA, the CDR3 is TGTGCCAGCCGGGTGGGCAGGGAAAGTTATGGCTACACCTTC.

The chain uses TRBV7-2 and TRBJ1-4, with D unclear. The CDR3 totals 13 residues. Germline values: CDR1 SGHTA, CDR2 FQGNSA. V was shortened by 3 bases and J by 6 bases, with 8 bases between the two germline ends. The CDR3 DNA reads TGTGCCAGCAGCTTCGGGCTATATGAAAAACTGTTTTTT. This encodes CASSFGLYEKLFF.

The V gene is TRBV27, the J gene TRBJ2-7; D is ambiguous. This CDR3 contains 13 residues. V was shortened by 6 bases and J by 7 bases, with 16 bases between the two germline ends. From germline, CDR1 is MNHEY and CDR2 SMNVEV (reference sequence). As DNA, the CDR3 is TGTGCCAGCAGCCCCCTTCCCCTGCCTGAGCAGTACTTC. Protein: CASSPLPLPEQYF.

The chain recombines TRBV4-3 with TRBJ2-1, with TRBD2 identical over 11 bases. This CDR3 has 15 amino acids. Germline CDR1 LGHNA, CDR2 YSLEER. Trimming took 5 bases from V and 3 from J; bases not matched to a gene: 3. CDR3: CASSRTSGGYNEQFF. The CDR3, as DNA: TGCGCCAGCAGCAGAACTAGCGGGGGCTACAATGAGCAGTTCTTC.

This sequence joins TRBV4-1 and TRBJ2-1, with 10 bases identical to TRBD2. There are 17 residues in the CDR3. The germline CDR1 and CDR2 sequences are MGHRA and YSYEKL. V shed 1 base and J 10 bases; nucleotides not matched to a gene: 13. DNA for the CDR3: TGCGCCAGCAGCCAAGGGGGGGGGCTAGCGGGAGTGGGGGAGCAGTTCTTC. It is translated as CASSQGGGLAGVGEQFF.

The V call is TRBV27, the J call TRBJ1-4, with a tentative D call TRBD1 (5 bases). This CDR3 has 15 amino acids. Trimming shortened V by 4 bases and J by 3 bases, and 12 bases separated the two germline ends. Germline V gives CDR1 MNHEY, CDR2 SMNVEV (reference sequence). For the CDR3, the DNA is TGTGCCAGCAGTTGGGGGGGAGGCCCTAATGAAAAACTGTTTTTT. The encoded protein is CASSWGGGPNEKLFF.

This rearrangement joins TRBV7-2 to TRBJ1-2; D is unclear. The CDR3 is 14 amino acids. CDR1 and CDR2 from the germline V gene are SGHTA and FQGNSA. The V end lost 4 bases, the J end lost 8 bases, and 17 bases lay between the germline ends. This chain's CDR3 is CASSSPSLIGGYTF. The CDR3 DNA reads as TGTGCCAGCAGCTCCCCTTCCCTAATAGGCGGCTACACCTTC.

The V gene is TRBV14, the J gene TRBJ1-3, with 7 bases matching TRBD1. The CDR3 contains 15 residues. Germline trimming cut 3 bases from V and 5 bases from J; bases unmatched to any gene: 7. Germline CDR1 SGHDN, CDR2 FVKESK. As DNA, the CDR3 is TGTGCCAGCAGCCAGATGGGACAGAGTCGAAACACCATATATTTT. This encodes CASSQMGQSRNTIYF.

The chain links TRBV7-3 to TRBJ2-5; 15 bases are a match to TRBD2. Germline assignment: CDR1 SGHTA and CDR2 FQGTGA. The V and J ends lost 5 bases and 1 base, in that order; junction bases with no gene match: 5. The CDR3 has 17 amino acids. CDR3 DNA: TGTGCCAGCAGCATCGGACTAGCGGGAGGGGTCCAAGAGACCCAGTACTTC. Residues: CASSIGLAGGVQETQYF. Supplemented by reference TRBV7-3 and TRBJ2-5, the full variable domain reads GAGVSQTPSNKVTEKGKYVELRCDPISGHTALYWYRQSLGQGPEFLIYFQGTGAADDSGLPNDRFFAVRPEGSVSTLKIQRTERGDSAVYLCASSIGLAGGVQETQYFGPGTRLLVL.

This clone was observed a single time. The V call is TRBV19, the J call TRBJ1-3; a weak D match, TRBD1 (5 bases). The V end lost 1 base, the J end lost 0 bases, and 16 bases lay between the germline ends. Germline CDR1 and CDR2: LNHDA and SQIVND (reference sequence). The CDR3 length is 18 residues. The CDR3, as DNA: TGTGCCAGTAGTATAGGGGGCGGACGGACCCTCTCTGGAAACACCATATATTTT. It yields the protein CASSIGGGRTLSGNTIYF.

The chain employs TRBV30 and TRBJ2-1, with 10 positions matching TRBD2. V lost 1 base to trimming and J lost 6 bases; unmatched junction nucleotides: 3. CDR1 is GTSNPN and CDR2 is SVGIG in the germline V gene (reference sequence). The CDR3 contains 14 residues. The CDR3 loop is CAWSDTSGINEQFF. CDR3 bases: TGTGCCTGGAGTGATACTAGCGGGATCAATGAGCAGTTCTTC.

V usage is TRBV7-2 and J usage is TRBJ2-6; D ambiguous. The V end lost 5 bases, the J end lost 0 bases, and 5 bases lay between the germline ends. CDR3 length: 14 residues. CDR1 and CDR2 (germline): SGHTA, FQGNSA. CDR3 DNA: TGTGCCAGCAGCACAAACTCTGGGGCCAACGTCCTGACTTTC. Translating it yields CASSTNSGANVLTF.

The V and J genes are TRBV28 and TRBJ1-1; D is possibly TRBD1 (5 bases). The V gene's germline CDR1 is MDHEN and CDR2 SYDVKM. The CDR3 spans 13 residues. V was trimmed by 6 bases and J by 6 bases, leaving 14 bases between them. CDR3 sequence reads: CASSPGNRAEAFF. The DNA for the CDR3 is TGTGCCAGCAGCCCAGGGAATAGAGCTGAAGCTTTCTTT.

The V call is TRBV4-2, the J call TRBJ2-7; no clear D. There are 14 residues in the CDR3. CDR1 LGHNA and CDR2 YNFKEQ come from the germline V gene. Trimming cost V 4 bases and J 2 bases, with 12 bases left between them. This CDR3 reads CASSLPLAPYEQYF. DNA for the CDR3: TGTGCCAGCAGCCTTCCACTTGCGCCCTACGAGCAGTACTTC.

CDR3 coding DNA: TGTGCCAGCAGCGGTACGGGGAATAGAGAGCAGTACTTC. Translation gives CASSGTGNREQYF. The chain couples TRBV27 to TRBJ2-7; a possible D gene is TRBD2 (5 bases). Germline values: CDR1 MNHEY, CDR2 SMNVEV (reference sequence). The CDR3 extends over 13 amino acids. Trimming took 6 bases from V and 7 from J, leaving 16 bases between them.

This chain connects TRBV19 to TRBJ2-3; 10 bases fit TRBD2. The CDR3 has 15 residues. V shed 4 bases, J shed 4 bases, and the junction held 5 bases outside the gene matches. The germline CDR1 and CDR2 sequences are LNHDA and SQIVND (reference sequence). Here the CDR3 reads CASSTQREGADTQYF. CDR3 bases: TGTGCCAGTAGTACCCAGCGGGAGGGGGCAGATACGCAGTATTTT.

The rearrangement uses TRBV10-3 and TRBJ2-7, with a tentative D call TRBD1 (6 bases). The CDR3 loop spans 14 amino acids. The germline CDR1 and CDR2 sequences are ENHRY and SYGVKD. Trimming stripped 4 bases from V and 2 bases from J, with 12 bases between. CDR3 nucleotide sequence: TGTGCCATCAGTGGGGAGACAGGAGCCTACGAGCAGTACTTC. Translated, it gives CAISGETGAYEQYF.